This T cell receptor (beta chain) was captured by sequencing in a study of T cell repertoires in cytomegalovirus infection. The wider study: The public TCR beta signatures pointed to both CMV infection and matching HLA type. Study findings and constraints: Predominance within the ex vivo response was attributable to HLA-C-restricted CMV-specific TCR beta clonotypes.

Each CDR3 protein is one row after TCRdb ran MiXCR on the reads. The table shows 210,000 or so distinct CDR3 sequences, with around 6.2% occurring only once. This clonotype was seen ten or more times. Its antigen is undetermined. Sequenced sample: PBMCs. The sequence derives from a human donor in good health (CMV status not recorded). Some clones in this sample may be carry-over from other donors' samples.

The CDR3 reads CASSRSSGTASGNTIYF. DNA for the CDR3: TGTGCCAGCAGTCGAAGTTCCGGGACAGCCTCTGGAAACACCATATATTTT. V gene TRBV4-2 combines with J gene TRBJ1-3, with 7 nucleotides matching TRBD1. The germline CDR1 and CDR2 sequences are LGHNA and YNFKEQ. V was clipped by 6 bases and J by 0 bases; unmatched bases: 11. The CDR3 consists of 17 residues.